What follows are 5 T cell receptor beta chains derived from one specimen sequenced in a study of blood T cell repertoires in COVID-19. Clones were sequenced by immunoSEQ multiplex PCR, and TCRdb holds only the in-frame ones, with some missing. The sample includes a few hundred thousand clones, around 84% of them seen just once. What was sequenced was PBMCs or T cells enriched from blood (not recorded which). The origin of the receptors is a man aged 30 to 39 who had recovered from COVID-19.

CDR3 coding DNA: TGTGCCATCAGTGTAGAGCGGGACAGGGGGTCGGTGAGGTATGGCTACACCTTC. This translates into CAISVERDRGSVRYGYTF. The chain uses TRBV10-3 and TRBJ1-2, with 11 bases that match TRBD1. The V gene end was trimmed by 4 bases and the J gene end by 5 bases; junction bases not matched to a gene: 15. Germline V lookup: CDR1 ENHRY, CDR2 SYGVKD. The CDR3 contains 18 residues.

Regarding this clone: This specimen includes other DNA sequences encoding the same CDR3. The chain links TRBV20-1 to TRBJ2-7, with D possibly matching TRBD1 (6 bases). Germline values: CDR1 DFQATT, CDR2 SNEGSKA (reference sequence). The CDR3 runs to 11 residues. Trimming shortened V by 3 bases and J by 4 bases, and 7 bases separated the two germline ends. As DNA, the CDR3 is TGCAGTGCTAGGACAGGTTACGAGCAGTACTTC. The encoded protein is CSARTGYEQYF.

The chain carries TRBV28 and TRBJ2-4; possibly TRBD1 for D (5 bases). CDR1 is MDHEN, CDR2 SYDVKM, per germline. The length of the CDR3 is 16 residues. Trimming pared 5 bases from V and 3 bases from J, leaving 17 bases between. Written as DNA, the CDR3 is TGTGCCAGCAGTCCACCCTTAGGGGTTTACAAAAACATTCAGTACTTC. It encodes CASSPPLGVYKNIQYF.

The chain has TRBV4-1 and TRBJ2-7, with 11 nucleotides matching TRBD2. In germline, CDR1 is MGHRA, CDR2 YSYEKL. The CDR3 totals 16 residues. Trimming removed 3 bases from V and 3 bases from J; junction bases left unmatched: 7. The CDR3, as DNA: TGCGCCAGCAGCCATGTGACTAGCGGGGTACTCTACGAGCAGTACTTC. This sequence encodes CASSHVTSGVLYEQYF.

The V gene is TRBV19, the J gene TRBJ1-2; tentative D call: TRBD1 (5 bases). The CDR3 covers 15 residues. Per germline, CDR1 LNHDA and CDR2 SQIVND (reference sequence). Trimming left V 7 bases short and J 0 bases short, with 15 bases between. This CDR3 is CASTKGQAANYGYTF. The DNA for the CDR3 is TGTGCCAGTACCAAGGGGCAAGCAGCTAACTATGGCTACACCTTC.